The clone carrying this T cell receptor (beta chain) turned up a few times. Its antigen is unidentified. The sample originates from a study of T-cell memory formation after mild COVID-19. MiXCR, applied by TCRdb to the 5' RACE reads, yields one record per CDR3 protein. The table shows about 320,000 distinct CDR3 sequences, with approximately 15% occurring only once. Study-level results: Day 15 to 85 contractors were CD4/CD8 balanced; later expanders leaned CD4+. Detection of some responders pre-infection suggested pre-existing cross-reactive memory T cells participated.

Trimming cost V 1 base and J 9 bases; bases outside gene matches: 14. The CDR3 spans 17 residues. Germline CDR1 is PRHDT and CDR2 is FYEKMQ (reference sequence). The sequencing input was PBMCs or a T cell subset sorted from them (not recorded which). The chain uses TRBV13 and TRBJ2-3; 9 positions agree with TRBD2. The origin of this receptor is a man between 18 and 35 years old who had mild COVID-19 (a few samples of this study predate the infection). Cell type and time point are not known. CDR3 sequence reads: CASSLVVGLAGPRTQYF. CDR3 DNA: TGTGCCAGCAGCTTAGTAGTGGGGCTAGCGGGGCCCAGGACGCAGTATTTT.